This T cell receptor (beta chain) was recovered during a study of T cell repertoires in cytomegalovirus infection. About this clonotype: Its antigen is still unknown.

Germline V gene sequence: CDR1 LGHNA, CDR2 YNFKEQ. V lost 3 bases, J lost 8 bases, and 20 bases lay in between. This CDR3 comprises 16 residues. TCRdb reprocessed the reads with MiXCR, giving one entry per CDR3 protein. Among about 220,000 distinct CDR3 sequences listed, 30% to 45% were seen once. The input for sequencing was CD8+ T cells from cultured PBMCs, taken from culture after CMV antigen stimulation. This clonotype was sampled from a human donor in good health (CMV status not recorded). Some clones in this sample may be carry-over from other donors' samples. The chain recombines TRBV4-2 with TRBJ2-1; D may be TRBD1 (7 bases). The CDR3 is CASSQAPGPRGDEQFF. CDR3 nucleotides: TGTGCCAGCAGCCAGGCGCCGGGCCCCAGGGGGGATGAGCAGTTCTTC.